The clone carrying this T cell receptor (beta chain) has at least ten counts. Its target is unknown. The sample originates from a study of blood T cells in healthy people across ages. Overall study findings and caveats: A roughly linear age-dependent decrease characterized TCR beta diversity per million T cells.

Sample-barcoded 5' priming and a J-beta primer mix drove a second PCR of about 7 to 12 cycles. TCRdb analysed the 5' RACE reads with MiXCR anew, one entry per CDR3 protein. The table includes some 1.7 million distinct CDR3 sequences, 28% detected once. The receptor was isolated from a woman in her 30s in good health. The sample taken for sequencing was blood.

CDR3 sequence reads: CASSGDSRVGYEQYF. CDR3 bases: TGTGCCAGCAGCGGCGACAGTCGGGTCGGTTACGAGCAGTACTTC. The V call is TRBV2, the J call TRBJ2-7, with a weak D call TRBD1 (5 bases). The germline V gene has CDR1 SNHLY and CDR2 FYNNEI. This CDR3 has 15 residues. V was shortened by 6 bases and J by 4 bases, with 19 bases between the two germline ends.